These 3 T cell receptor beta chains share one sample of origin, sequenced in a study of vaccination effects on CD4 cells after COVID-19. Antigen-specific CD4+ T cell clonotypes were called by their expansion after viral peptide-pool culture in ViraFEST. After more than 8 days in culture, the CD4+ T cells were isolated. All study participants received two doses of BNT162b2 or mRNA-1273 vaccine. Sequencing used immunoSEQ multiplex PCR; TCRdb keeps in-frame clones, though not all of them. The data contain more than 11,000 clones, about 72% of them singletons. Their specific antigens are unknown. Here the sequenced sample was CD4+ T cells from PBMCs cultured with SARS-CoV-2 spike peptides, taken after COVID-19 vaccination. These receptors originate from a human donor who received a COVID-19 vaccine.

The V gene is TRBV3-1 (or the pseudogene TRBV3-2), the J gene TRBJ2-4; no reliable D call. V was pared by 0 bases and J by 1 base, with 13 bases between. The CDR3 spans 17 residues. The V gene's germline CDR1 is LGHDT and CDR2 YNNKEL (reference sequence). The CDR3 bases are TGTGCCAGCAGCCAAGAGCGGCTGCTGGGCGCCAAAAACATTCAGTACTTC. The encoded protein is CASSQERLLGAKNIQYF.

J is TRBJ1-1 and V is TRBV6-1; D is ambiguous. The V end lost 0 bases, the J end lost 1 base, and 6 bases lay between the germline ends. There are 14 residues in the CDR3. CDR1 MNHNS and CDR2 SASEGT come from the germline V gene. In DNA form, the CDR3 reads TGTGCCAGCAGTGAAGCCACGGGGAACACTGAAGCTTTCTTT. Its protein is CASSEATGNTEAFF.

This chain links TRBV6-1 with TRBJ1-2; D ambiguous. V was trimmed by 0 bases and J by 4 bases, leaving 9 bases between them. Germline CDR1 reads MNHNS; CDR2 reads SASEGT. The CDR3 length is 14 residues. The CDR3 region is CASSEANSRYGYTF. CDR3 DNA: TGTGCCAGCAGTGAAGCGAACAGCCGCTATGGCTACACCTTC.